This T cell receptor (beta chain) came from a study of T cell repertoires in cytomegalovirus infection. About the research overall: Signatures in public TCR beta sequences pointed to both CMV infection and matching HLA type. Whole-study results and caveats: In two of eight donors, the top clonotype was HLA-C-restricted CMV-specific.

TCRdb reanalysed the reads using MiXCR and keeps one entry per CDR3 protein. The table includes nearly 550,000 distinct CDR3 sequences, approximately 17% detected once. In regard to this clonotype: The antigen is not known.

The CDR3 sequence is 16 residues long. Trimming removed 0 bases from V and 5 bases from J, with 16 bases in between. The germline gives CDR1 MNHGY, CDR2 SAAAGT. Sample: CD8+ T cells from PBMCs. The clonotype was recovered from a human donor in good health (CMV status not recorded). Some clones in this sample may be carry-over from other donors' samples. The rearrangement uses TRBV6-8 and TRBJ1-1; D possibly corresponds to TRBD1 (5 bases). Here the CDR3 reads CASSYSKAGGGTEAFF. The CDR3 DNA reads TGTGCCAGCAGTTACTCGAAGGCCGGGGGTGGGACTGAAGCTTTCTTT.